The clone carrying this TCR beta chain was seen many times. What it binds is unknown. The data belong to a study of T cells in Graves' hyperthyroidism and ophthalmopathy. Broader study findings: Ophthalmopathy onset followed model prediction by a median around 6.6 months. Blood also held most thyroid clonotypes expanded beyond 0.001.

Patients having uncontrolled infection, another autoimmune disease, pregnancy or lactation were not included. Diagnosis relied on clinical symptoms, serum thyroxine and TRAb, thyroid ultrasound and orbital computed tomography. RNA transcripts yielded amplified TCR beta CDR3 regions. First-round RT-PCR targeting the TCR CDR3 was performed with the HTBI primer set. TCRdb fed the multiplex PCR reads into MiXCR, producing one record per CDR3 protein. Of approximately 350,000 distinct CDR3 sequences detected, 15% appear once; the ten largest clones hold approximately 19%. CDR3 length: 13 residues. With 5 bases removed from V and 6 bases from J, the gap between germline ends came to 14 bases. Per the germline V gene, CDR1 is DFQATT and CDR2 is SNEGSKA (reference sequence).

The chain is built from TRBV20-1 and TRBJ1-5, with a possible D match to TRBD1 (5 bases). The sample was blood. The receptor was isolated from an older woman with Graves' ophthalmopathy. In DNA, the CDR3 is TGCAGTGCTCGTAGTAGGGGATCTCAGCCCCAGCATTTT. This gives the protein CSARSRGSQPQHF.